This TCR beta chain was observed in a study of blood T cell repertoires in COVID-19. Generated by immunoSEQ multiplex PCR, the TCRdb table keeps only in-frame clones and is missing some. The sample carries around 430,000 clones, around nine tenths recorded once. The CDR3 has 13 amino acids. Germline V gene data show CDR1 as LNHDA and CDR2 as SQIVND (reference sequence). Trimming pared 3 bases from V and 5 bases from J, leaving 10 bases between. This TCR derives from a woman between 45 and 65 years old who had recovered from COVID-19. The chain employs TRBV19 and TRBJ1-1, with D perhaps TRBD1 (5 bases). Sequencing used PBMCs or T cells enriched from blood (not recorded which). The CDR3 reads CASSIFGGTEAFF. The CDR3 DNA sequence: TGTGCCAGTAGTATTTTCGGGGGGACTGAAGCTTTCTTT.